The 30 T cell receptor beta chains given below trace back to one sample, sequenced in a study of T cells in localized non-small cell lung cancer. Assay used: immunoSEQ multiplex PCR; TCRdb lists only in-frame clones, some missing. The sample consists of fewer than 25,000 clones, 80% to 95% of them appearing once. The sequenced sample was peripheral blood, obtained before any cancer treatment. All receptors derive from a woman aged 35-75 years with stage I lung adenocarcinoma.

This clone was recorded once. This chain links TRBV11-2 with TRBJ2-5, with D possibly TRBD2 on 6 matching bases. Trimming took 1 base from V and 4 from J, leaving 10 bases between them. CDR3 length equals 14 residues. Germline V CDR1 and CDR2: SGHAT, FQNNGV. CDR3 loop: CASSLGGGGETQYF. CDR3 coding DNA: TGTGCCAGCAGCTTAGGGGGAGGCGGAGAGACCCAGTACTTC.

The chain is built from TRBV11-2 and TRBJ2-1; 7 positions agree with TRBD2. CDR1 SGHAT and CDR2 FQNNGV come from the germline V gene. This CDR3 has 16 amino acids. Trimming cost V 5 bases and J 2 bases; bases outside gene matches: 9. The CDR3 sequence is CASSTQSGIPYNEQFF. CDR3 DNA sequence: TGTGCCAGCAGCACCCAAAGCGGGATTCCCTACAATGAGCAGTTCTTC.

CDR3 loop: CASSPPTGTEAYEQYF. CDR3 in DNA: TGTGCCAGCAGCCCCCCGACCGGGACGGAAGCCTACGAGCAGTACTTC. V gene TRBV21-1 combines with J gene TRBJ2-7. TRBV21-1 is shown as a pseudogene. The CDR3 consists of 16 residues.

The rearrangement links TRBV5-1 to TRBJ2-1, with D tentatively TRBD2 (6 bases). Germline V gene sequence: CDR1 SGHRS, CDR2 YFSETQ. Trimming shortened V by 1 base and J by 3 bases, and 17 bases separated the two germline ends. The CDR3 loop spans 17 amino acids. The CDR3: CASSLTRGANLYNEQFF. The CDR3 bases are TGCGCCAGCAGCTTGACACGCGGGGCTAACCTCTACAATGAGCAGTTCTTC.

The chain couples TRBV14 to TRBJ2-7; D ambiguous. CDR1 and CDR2 (germline): SGHDN, FVKESK. The CDR3 is made up of 12 amino acids. V lost 4 bases to trimming and J lost 4 bases, with 8 bases between them. Here the CDR3 reads CASSPNPYEQYF. For the CDR3, the DNA is TGTGCCAGCAGCCCAAACCCTTACGAGCAGTACTTC. The variable domain in full, with the rest retrieved from reference TRBV14 and TRBJ2-7, is EAGVTQFPSHSVIEKGQTVTLRCDPISGHDNLYWYRRVMGKEIKFLLHFVKESKQDESGMPNNRFLAERTGGTYSTLKVQPAELEDSGVYFCASSPNPYEQYFGPGTRLTVT.

This clone appeared a single time. This chain connects TRBV11-2 to TRBJ2-5; no definite D call. Trimming stripped 2 bases from V and 2 bases from J, with 21 bases between. Germline V gene data show CDR1 as SGHAT and CDR2 as FQNNGV. The CDR3 is 18 residues long. The DNA for the CDR3 is TGTGCCAGCAGCTTAAACAGACTTTTAACAAGGTCGCAAGAGACCCAGTACTTC. It translates to CASSLNRLLTRSQETQYF. The full variable domain, in which reference TRBV11-2 and TRBJ2-5 provide the parts outside the CDR3, is EAGVAQSPRYKIIEKRQSVAFWCNPISGHATLYWYQQILGQGPKLLIQFQNNGVVDDSQLPKDRFSAERLKGVDSTLKIQPAKLEDSAVYLCASSLNRLLTRSQETQYFGPGTRLLVL.

The rearrangement joins TRBV6-1 to TRBJ1-1, with a tentative D call TRBD1 (5 bases). V lost 6 bases, J lost 1 base, and 12 bases lay in between. Germline V lookup: CDR1 MNHNS, CDR2 SASEGT. The CDR3 spans 14 residues. The CDR3 sequence is CASSRAQENTEAFF. CDR3 bases: TGTGCCAGCAGCAGGGCACAAGAGAACACTGAAGCTTTCTTT.

The chain carries TRBV27 and TRBJ2-1; D might be TRBD1 (6 bases). Germline V gene sequence: CDR1 MNHEY, CDR2 SMNVEV (reference sequence). The CDR3 totals 15 residues. V shed 5 bases and J shed 2 bases, with 13 bases lying between them. CDR3 coding DNA: TGTGCCAGCAGTGAGGGACAACTTACCTACAATGAGCAGTTCTTC. Translated: CASSEGQLTYNEQFF.

The rearrangement joins TRBV29-1 to TRBJ2-3, with D hard to call. The CDR3 runs to 12 residues. The germline V gene has CDR1 SQVTM and CDR2 ANQGSEA. The V end lost 0 bases, the J end lost 0 bases, and 1 base lay between the germline ends. CDR3 protein: CSVEESTDTQYF. CDR3 nucleotide sequence: TGCAGCGTTGAAGAGAGCACAGATACGCAGTATTTT.

This sequence joins TRBV2 and TRBJ2-7; D may match TRBD1 or TRBD2 (5 bases each). The CDR3 sequence is 14 residues long. The V end lost 2 bases, the J end lost 8 bases, and 16 bases lay between the germline ends. Germline CDR1 reads SNHLY; CDR2 reads FYNNEI. Here the CDR3 DNA reads TGTGCCAGCAGTGAAATGGGGCTCGAGGGACAGCAGTACTTC. Translation: CASSEMGLEGQQYF.

This clone was recorded once. J is TRBJ2-7 and V is TRBV5-1, with D perhaps TRBD2 (6 bases). CDR1 is SGHRS and CDR2 is YFSETQ in the germline V gene. Trimming removed 6 bases at V and 6 bases at J, with 13 bases between. CDR3 length equals 12 residues. CDR3 amino acids: CASKLSSAEQYF. Here the CDR3 DNA reads TGCGCCAGCAAATTGTCTAGCGCCGAGCAGTACTTC.

This clone was found once. The rearrangement joins TRBV10-2 to TRBJ1-2, with D possibly TRBD1 on 6 matching bases. The CDR3 spans 14 residues. The V gene's germline CDR1 is WSHSY and CDR2 SAAADI. V was shortened by 6 bases and J by 4 bases, with 15 bases between the two germline ends. CDR3 amino acids: CASSYLQGSYGYTF. The CDR3 DNA sequence: TGCGCCAGCAGCTACCTACAGGGAAGCTATGGCTACACCTTC.

This sequence joins TRBV11-1 and TRBJ2-1; D ambiguous. The length of the CDR3 is 16 residues. Trimming pared 3 bases from V and 0 bases from J, leaving 12 bases between. Germline assignment: CDR1 SGHAT and CDR2 FQDESV (reference sequence). CDR3 in amino acids: CASSFYPPSSYNEQFF. The CDR3 DNA follows: TGTGCCAGCAGCTTTTACCCTCCTAGCTCCTACAATGAGCAGTTCTTC.

This rearrangement joins TRBV28 to TRBJ2-3; D is ambiguous. In germline, CDR1 is MDHEN, CDR2 SYDVKM. V gave up 2 bases and J gave up 1 base, with 19 bases separating them. CDR3 size: 18 residues. CDR3 nucleotide sequence: TGTGCCAGCAGTTTAGTGCACGACCTACCGTACGGCACAGATACGCAGTATTTT. This encodes CASSLVHDLPYGTDTQYF.

The genes are TRBV5-1 and TRBJ2-7, with a tentative D call TRBD1 (5 bases). The germline CDR1 and CDR2 sequences are SGHRS and YFSETQ. The CDR3 spans 16 residues. Trimming took 0 bases from V and 2 from J, leaving 15 bases between them. CDR3 nucleotide sequence: TGCGCCAGCAGCTTGGCAGGGTCAAGGTCTACCTACGAGCAGTACTTC. Its translation is CASSLAGSRSTYEQYF.

The gene calls are TRBV5-1 and TRBJ2-1; 8 nucleotides agree with TRBD2. CDR1 is SGHRS and CDR2 is YFSETQ in the germline V gene. The CDR3 spans 16 residues. V lost 4 bases, J lost 6 bases, and 12 bases stayed unmatched. Here the CDR3 reads CASSPSGRGGSNEQFF. CDR3 bases: TGCGCCAGCAGCCCAAGCGGGAGAGGTGGGTCCAATGAGCAGTTCTTC. The entire variable domain, with the rest obtained from reference TRBV5-1 and TRBJ2-1, is as follows: KAGVTQTPRYLIKTRGQQVTLSCSPISGHRSVSWYQQTPGQGLQFLFEYFSETQRNKGNFPGRFSGRQFSNSRSEMNVSTLELGDSALYLCASSPSGRGGSNEQFFGPGTRLTVL.

As for this clone: Germline is not matched at one junction end, which may reflect a read error. The chain combines TRBV13 with TRBJ2-7; the D gene could be TRBD1 or TRBD2 (5 bases each). The CDR3 length is 14 residues. CDR1 PRHDT and CDR2 FYEKMQ come from the germline V gene (reference sequence). The CDR3 reads CASSVGTPVREQYF. The CDR3 DNA sequence: TGTGCCAGCAGCGTAGGGACCCCCGTTAGGGAGCAGTACTTC.

V usage is TRBV2 and J usage is TRBJ2-1, with 9 bases lining up with TRBD1. With V trimmed by 8 bases and J by 6 bases, 5 bases remained unmatched. The CDR3 runs to 13 residues. Germline CDR1 and CDR2: SNHLY and FYNNEI. In DNA, the CDR3 is TGTGCCAGCGGGACAGGGAGGCGCAATGAGCAGTTCTTC. Protein product: CASGTGRRNEQFF.

The rearrangement uses TRBV9 and TRBJ1-1; perhaps TRBD1 as D (5 bases). Per the germline V gene, CDR1 is SGDLS and CDR2 is YYNGEE. CDR3 length: 12 residues. Trimming pared 0 bases from V and 7 bases from J, leaving 7 bases between. CDR3: CASSVAQGEAFF. CDR3 bases: TGTGCCAGCAGCGTAGCTCAGGGTGAAGCTTTCTTT.

The chain is built from TRBV7-9 and TRBJ2-5; 11 bases match TRBD1. CDR3 length: 15 residues. Losses at the gene ends were 3 bases for V and 3 bases for J; bases not matched to a gene: 3. Germline V gene lookup returns CDR1 SEHNR and CDR2 FQNEAQ (reference sequence). The CDR3 loop is CASSFWTGGEETQYF. CDR3 sequence (DNA): TGTGCCAGCAGCTTCTGGACAGGGGGCGAAGAGACCCAGTACTTC. Full variable domain (missing parts from reference TRBV7-9 and TRBJ2-5): DTGVSQNPRHKITKRGQNVTFRCDPISEHNRLYWYRQTLGQGPEFLTYFQNEAQLEKSRLLSDRFSAERPKGSFSTLEIQRTEQGDSAMYLCASSFWTGGEETQYFGPGTRLLVL.

The J gene is TRBJ1-1, the V gene TRBV10-3, with D unresolved. In germline, CDR1 is ENHRY, CDR2 SYGVKD. Trimming removed 2 bases at V and 4 bases at J, with 5 bases between. This CDR3 spans 12 amino acids. The CDR3 DNA reads TGTGCCATCAGTGAGGGTGGCACTGAAGCTTTCTTT. This gives the protein CAISEGGTEAFF.

The V call is TRBV30, the J call TRBJ2-1; TRBD2 matches 7 bases. Germline CDR1 GTSNPN, CDR2 SVGIG (reference sequence). V was pared by 2 bases and J by 6 bases, with 10 bases of the junction left unmatched. The CDR3 is 15 amino acids. The DNA for the CDR3 is TGTGCCTGGAGTCCAATATGGACTAGAAGCAATGAGCAGTTCTTC. This gives the protein CAWSPIWTRSNEQFF. Supplemented by reference TRBV30 and TRBJ2-1, the full variable domain reads SQTIHQWPATLVQPVGSPLSLECTVEGTSNPNLYWYRQAAGRGLQLLFYSVGIGQISSEVPQNLSASRPQDRQFILSSKKLLLSDSGFYLCAWSPIWTRSNEQFFGPGTRLTVL.

V is TRBV4-1 and J is TRBJ1-4; 8 positions match TRBD1. This CDR3 has 15 amino acids. V lost 5 bases, J lost 4 bases, and 6 bases stayed unmatched. Germline loops: CDR1 MGHRA, CDR2 YSYEKL. CDR3 amino acids: CASSIPQGDNEKLFF. The CDR3 coding sequence is TGCGCCAGCAGCATCCCACAGGGGGATAATGAAAAACTGTTTTTT.

The gene calls are TRBV10-2 and TRBJ2-1; TRBD2 might be the D (6 bases). Germline-derived CDR1 and CDR2 are WSHSY and SAAADI. V was shortened by 2 bases and J by 2 bases, with 16 bases between the two germline ends. The CDR3 covers 17 residues. CDR3 in amino acids: CASSELYGSGTYNEQFF. In DNA form, the CDR3 reads TGCGCCAGCAGTGAGCTATATGGTAGCGGAACCTACAATGAGCAGTTCTTC.

CDR3: CATSSSRLVSREQYF. CDR3 DNA sequence: TGTGCCACCAGCAGTTCCCGACTAGTTTCTAGAGAGCAGTACTTC. V gene TRBV15 combines with J gene TRBJ2-7; D possibly corresponds to TRBD2 (6 bases). The V end lost 3 bases, the J end lost 7 bases, and 19 bases lay between the germline ends. Germline V gene lookup returns CDR1 LNHNV and CDR2 YYDKDF (reference sequence). The CDR3 runs to 15 residues. Full variable domain (remainder filled in from reference TRBV15 and TRBJ2-7): DAMVIQNPRYQVTQFGKPVTLSCSQTLNHNVMYWYQQKSSQAPKLLFHYYDKDFNNEADTPDNFQSRRPNTSFCFLDIRSPGLGDTAMYLCATSSSRLVSREQYFGPGTRLTVT.

V gene TRBV5-5 combines with J gene TRBJ2-5, with TRBD2 as a possible D gene (6 bases). Trimming removed 3 bases from V and 5 bases from J, with 14 bases in between. There are 14 residues in the CDR3. Germline assignment: CDR1 SGHKS and CDR2 YYEKEE (reference sequence). Written as DNA, the CDR3 is TGTGCCAGCAGCTATGACGGGACTTATGAGACCCAGTACTTC. This gives the protein CASSYDGTYETQYF.

The chain couples TRBV5-4 to TRBJ1-5; D is undetermined. Trimming pared 0 bases from V and 5 bases from J, leaving 9 bases between. This CDR3 contains 14 residues. Germline values: CDR1 SGHNT, CDR2 YYREEE (reference sequence). CDR3 protein: CASSLEGSYQPQHF. CDR3 coding DNA: TGTGCCAGCAGCTTGGAGGGCAGTTATCAGCCCCAGCATTTT.

The chain recombines TRBV5-6 with TRBJ2-2, with D possibly being TRBD1 (8 bases). V was cut by 6 bases and J by 4 bases, with 28 bases left in between. The CDR3 sequence is 19 residues long. The germline V gene encodes CDR1 SGHDT and CDR2 YYEEEE. This CDR3 reads CASIIPTGGALAITGELFF. The CDR3 region has the DNA TGTGCCAGCATCATACCTACAGGGGGGGCCCTCGCGATCACCGGGGAGCTGTTTTTT.

V and J are TRBV18 and TRBJ2-7; 7 bases are shared with TRBD2. V lost 3 bases, J lost 3 bases, and 5 bases stayed unmatched. The CDR3 loop spans 14 amino acids. Germline CDR1 reads KGHSH; CDR2 reads LQKENI. As DNA, the CDR3 is TGTGCCAGCTCACCTGAGCGGGGCTTCTACGAGCAGTACTTC. Protein: CASSPERGFYEQYF.

This clone was recorded once. Here the CDR3 reads CASSFAGTSGTQETQYF. The CDR3 DNA is TGTGCCAGCAGCTTCGCCGGGACTAGCGGGACCCAAGAGACCCAGTACTTC. The chain recombines TRBV7-2 with TRBJ2-5, with 13 bases lining up with TRBD2. The CDR3 has 17 residues. V was clipped by 3 bases and J by 1 base; unmatched bases: 5. The germline V gene encodes CDR1 SGHTA and CDR2 FQGNSA.